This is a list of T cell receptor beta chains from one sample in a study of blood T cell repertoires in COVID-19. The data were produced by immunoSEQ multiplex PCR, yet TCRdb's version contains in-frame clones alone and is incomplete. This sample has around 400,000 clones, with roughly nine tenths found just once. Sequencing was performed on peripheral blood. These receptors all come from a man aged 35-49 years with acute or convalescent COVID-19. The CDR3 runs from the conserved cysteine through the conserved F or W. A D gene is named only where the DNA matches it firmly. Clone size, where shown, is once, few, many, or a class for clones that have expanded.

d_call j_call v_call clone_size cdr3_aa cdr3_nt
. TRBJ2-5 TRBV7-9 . CASSLNWGRQETQYF TGTGCCAGCAGCTTAAATTGGGGGCGTCAAGAGACCCAGTACTTC
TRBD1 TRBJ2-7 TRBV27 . CASSSTGSSYEQYF TGTGCCAGCAGTTCGACAGGGAGCTCCTACGAGCAGTACTTC
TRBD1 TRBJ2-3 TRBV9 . CASDRVTDTQYF TGTGCCAGCGACAGGGTTACAGATACGCAGTATTTT
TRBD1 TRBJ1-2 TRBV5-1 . CASSSPDRERSYTF TGCGCCAGCAGCTCTCCGGACAGGGAGAGGAGCTACACCTTC
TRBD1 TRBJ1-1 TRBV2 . CASSEPLETGSNTEAFF TGTGCCAGCAGTGAACCCCTAGAGACAGGGTCGAACACTGAAGCTTTCTTT
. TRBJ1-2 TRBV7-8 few CASSPRAAGYTF TGTGCCAGCAGCCCCCGCGCGGCTGGCTACACCTTC
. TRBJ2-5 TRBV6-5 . CASRPPGIETQYF TGTGCCAGCAGACCCCCCGGGATCGAGACCCAGTACTTC
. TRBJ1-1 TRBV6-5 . CASRRGRVATEAFF TGTGCCAGCAGACGAGGGAGGGTAGCCACTGAAGCTTTCTTT
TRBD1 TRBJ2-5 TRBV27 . CASSLLKSAGGPGTQYF TGTGCCAGCAGTTTATTGAAGTCGGCAGGGGGACCTGGGACCCAGTACTTC
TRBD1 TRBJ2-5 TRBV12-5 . CASGVGTVQETQYF TGTGCTAGTGGCGTCGGGACAGTCCAAGAGACCCAGTACTTC
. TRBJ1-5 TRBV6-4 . CASSEQMISNQPQHF TGTGCCAGCAGTGAACAGATGATTAGCAATCAGCCCCAGCATTTT
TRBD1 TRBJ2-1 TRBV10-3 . CAISEGDLDREQFF TGTGCCATCAGTGAGGGAGATTTGGACAGGGAGCAGTTCTTC
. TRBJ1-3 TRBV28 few CASGGSNTIYF TGTGCCAGCGGCGGATCGAACACCATATATTTT
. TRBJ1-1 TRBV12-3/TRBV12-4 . CASSFPAREAFF TGTGCCAGCAGTTTTCCCGCCAGGGAAGCTTTCTTT
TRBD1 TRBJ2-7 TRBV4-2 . CASSQEYGQGSYEQYF TGTGCCAGCAGCCAAGAATATGGACAGGGGTCCTACGAGCAGTACTTC
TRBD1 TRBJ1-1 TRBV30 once CAWRDDRGPGSDTEAFF TGTGCCTGGAGGGATGACAGGGGGCCGGGATCGGACACTGAAGCTTTCTTT
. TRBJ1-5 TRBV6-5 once CASSRVVQPQHF TGTGCCAGCAGTCGGGTCGTTCAGCCCCAGCATTTT
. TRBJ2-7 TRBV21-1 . CASSHEPGQGLYEQYF TGTGCCAGCAGCCATGAACCAGGACAGGGTTTGTACGAGCAGTACTTC
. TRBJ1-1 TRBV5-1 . CASRRGSGNTEAFF TGCGCCAGCAGAAGGGGGTCCGGGAACACTGAAGCTTTCTTT
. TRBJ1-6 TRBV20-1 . CSARDLEGLHF TGCAGTGCTAGAGATCTTGAGGGACTCCACTTT
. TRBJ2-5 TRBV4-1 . CASSQAPRVGETQYF TGCGCCAGCAGCCAAGCGCCCAGGGTTGGAGAGACCCAGTACTTC
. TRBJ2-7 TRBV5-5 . CASSFGLSGTREQYF TGTGCCAGCAGCTTCGGACTTTCGGGGACTCGAGAGCAGTACTTC
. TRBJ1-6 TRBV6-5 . CASSSNRVSPLHF TGTGCCAGCAGTAGCAACAGGGTTTCACCCCTCCACTTT
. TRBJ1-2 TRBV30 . CAWSVTTRARGEGYTF TGTGCCTGGAGTGTCACTACCCGGGCCCGTGGGGAGGGCTACACCTTC
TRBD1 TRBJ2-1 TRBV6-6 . CASSYTGQSYNEQFF TGTGCCAGCAGTTACACGGGACAGTCCTACAATGAGCAGTTCTTC
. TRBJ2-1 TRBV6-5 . CASSYKAASIYNEQFF TGTGCCAGCAGTTACAAAGCGGCATCCATTTACAATGAGCAGTTCTTC
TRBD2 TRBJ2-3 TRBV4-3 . CASSQGLAGGRDTDTQYF TGCGCCAGCAGCCAAGGACTAGCGGGGGGGCGGGACACAGATACGCAGTATTTT
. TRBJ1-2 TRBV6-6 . CASNEGYGYTF TGTGCCAGCAATGAGGGCTATGGCTACACCTTC
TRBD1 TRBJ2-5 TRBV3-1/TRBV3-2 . CASSRQGTHQETQYF TGTGCCAGCAGCCGACAGGGGACCCATCAAGAGACCCAGTACTTC
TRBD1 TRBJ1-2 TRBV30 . CAWSPGGVYGYTF TGTGCCTGGAGTCCAGGGGGAGTCTATGGCTACACCTTC
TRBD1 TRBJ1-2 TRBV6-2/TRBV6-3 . CASSYSSTGGGHNYGYTF TGTGCCAGCAGTTACTCGTCGACAGGGGGTGGTCACAACTATGGCTACACCTTC
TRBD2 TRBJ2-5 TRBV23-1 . CASSQGPGGTETQYF TGCGCCAGCAGTCAAGGGCCGGGGGGGACTGAGACCCAGTACTTC
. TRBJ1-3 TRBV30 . CAWSPPDRSYSGNTIYF TGTGCCTGGAGTCCCCCAGACAGATCCTACTCTGGAAACACCATATATTTT
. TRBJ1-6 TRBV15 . CATSSRQALYSPLHF TGTGCCACCAGCAGTAGACAGGCCCTTTACTCACCCCTCCACTTT
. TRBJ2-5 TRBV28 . CASSTGTPQETQYF TGTGCCAGCAGCACCGGGACACCCCAAGAGACCCAGTACTTC
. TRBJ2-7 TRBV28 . CASHGSGYEQYF TGTGCCAGCCACGGGAGCGGGTACGAGCAGTACTTC
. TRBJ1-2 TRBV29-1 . CSVPHGTYGYTF TGCAGCGTGCCTCACGGTACCTATGGCTACACCTTC
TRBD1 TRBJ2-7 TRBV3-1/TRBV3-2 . CASSHGPGQVSEQYF TGTGCCAGCAGCCACGGCCCGGGACAGGTCTCCGAGCAGTACTTC
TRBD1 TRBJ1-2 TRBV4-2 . CASSLIGTGDRYGYTF TGTGCCAGCAGCCTAATCGGGACAGGGGATAGGTATGGCTACACCTTC
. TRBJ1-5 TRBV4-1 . CASSRQFNSNQPQHF TGCGCCAGCAGCCGACAGTTTAATAGCAATCAGCCCCAGCATTTT
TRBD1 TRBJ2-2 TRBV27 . CASRQGQINTGELFF TGTGCCAGCAGGCAGGGACAGATTAACACCGGGGAGCTGTTTTTT
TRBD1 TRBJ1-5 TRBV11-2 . CASSRTGSRGNQPQHF TGTGCCAGCAGCCGGACAGGGTCCAGGGGCAATCAGCCCCAGCATTTT
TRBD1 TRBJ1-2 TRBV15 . CATSSSSGGHYGYTF TGTGCCACCAGCAGTAGCTCAGGGGGACACTATGGCTACACCTTC
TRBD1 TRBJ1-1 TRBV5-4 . CASRRDRGLTEAFF TGTGCCAGCAGGCGAGACAGGGGGCTCACTGAAGCTTTCTTT
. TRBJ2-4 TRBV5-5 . CASSFLAEISAKNIQYF TGTGCCAGCAGCTTTTTGGCAGAAATTTCAGCCAAAAACATTCAGTACTTC
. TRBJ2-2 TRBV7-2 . CASSLEYSITGELFF TGTGCCAGCAGCTTAGAATACTCCATCACCGGGGAGCTGTTTTTT
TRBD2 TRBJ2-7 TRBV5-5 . CASSSLRGVLAAGEQYF TGTGCCAGCAGCTCCCTCCGGGGGGTACTAGCAGCTGGCGAGCAGTACTTC
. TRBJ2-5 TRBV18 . CASSQIESQETQYF TGTGCCAGCTCACAGATCGAGTCCCAAGAGACCCAGTACTTC
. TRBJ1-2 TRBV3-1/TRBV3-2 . CASSYQTGGYTF TGTGCCAGCAGCTACCAAACAGGTGGCTACACCTTC
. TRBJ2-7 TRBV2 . CASTQLQGSYEQYF TGTGCCAGCACCCAGTTACAGGGCTCCTACGAGCAGTACTTC